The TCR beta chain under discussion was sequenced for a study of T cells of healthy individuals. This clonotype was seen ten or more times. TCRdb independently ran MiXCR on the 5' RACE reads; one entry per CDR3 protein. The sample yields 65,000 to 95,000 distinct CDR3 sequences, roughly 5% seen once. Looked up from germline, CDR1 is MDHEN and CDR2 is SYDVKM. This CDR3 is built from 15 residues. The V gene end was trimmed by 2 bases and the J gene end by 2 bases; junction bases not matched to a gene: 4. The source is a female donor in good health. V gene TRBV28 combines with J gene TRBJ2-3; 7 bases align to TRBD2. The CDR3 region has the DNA TGTGCCAGCAGTTTACTTGGGACTAACACAGATACGCAGTATTTT. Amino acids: CASSLLGTNTDTQYF.